Listed below are T cell receptor beta chains from one sample, sequenced in a study of blood T cell repertoires in COVID-19. Profiled with immunoSEQ multiplex PCR; TCRdb holds only in-frame clones, not every one. The sample holds approximately 100,000 clones, approximately 79% seen once. The sample was peripheral blood. The receptors stem from a man in his 70s with active or convalescent COVID-19. Each CDR3 is given without its conserved first and last residue. A D gene is named only where the DNA matches it firmly. Expanded clones get a size class; other rows say once, few or many, or leave the size out.

V gene,J gene,clone size,D gene,CDR3 protein
TRBV2,TRBJ2-2,-,TRBD2,ASSVGDYPTGELF
TRBV30,TRBJ1-5,-,-,AWGSGYSNQPQH
TRBV29-1,TRBJ2-2,-,TRBD2,SVKRLAGGTGELF
TRBV28,TRBJ2-5,-,TRBD1,ASSFVRGLVSQETQY
TRBV6-5,TRBJ1-5,-,-,ASRPQGDQPQH
TRBV5-1,TRBJ1-2,-,TRBD1,ATGTGSTGGYT
TRBV5-4,TRBJ2-7,-,-,ASSFDRGEQY
TRBV5-1,TRBJ1-2,-,-,ASNPTINYGYT
TRBV28,TRBJ1-2,-,-,ASSSPGILGYT
TRBV18,TRBJ1-1,-,-,ASSTGSEAF
TRBV7-9,TRBJ1-4,-,TRBD1,ASSSRGQDNEKLF
TRBV7-9,TRBJ1-2,-,-,ASSLGVGRGYT
TRBV6-6,TRBJ2-7,few,-,ASSPPPGHTRYEQY
TRBV10-1,TRBJ2-7,-,-,ASSETQGYSEQY
TRBV18,TRBJ2-2,-,TRBD1,ASSPRTGVGELF
TRBV5-6,TRBJ2-7,-,-,ASSLTPQGYYEQY
TRBV19,TRBJ2-1,-,TRBD2,ASSITGGVYNEQF
TRBV24-1,TRBJ2-2,-,-,ATSDRRSHTGELF
TRBV4-1,TRBJ2-1,-,TRBD1,ASSGQAYNEQF
TRBV28,TRBJ1-2,-,-,ASKRSELGYT
TRBV7-2,TRBJ2-2,-,TRBD1,ASSLGQGERGELF
TRBV10-3,TRBJ2-1,-,-,AISESGGEQF
TRBV4-1,TRBJ2-1,-,-,ASSQGPPSRAPNEQF
TRBV21-1,TRBJ1-4,-,-,ASSPLRGQGGGEKLF
TRBV2,TRBJ1-1,-,-,ASSKTKYTEAF
TRBV2,TRBJ1-2,once,-,ASSESLGTGYGYT
TRBV5-1,TRBJ1-2,-,-,ASSIGQRTNYGYT
TRBV14,TRBJ2-1,-,-,ASSQERGYEQF
TRBV11-1,TRBJ2-4,-,-,ASSLVRGNIQY
TRBV5-1,TRBJ2-1,-,TRBD1,ASSQTTGTGFNEQF
TRBV27,TRBJ2-7,-,TRBD2,ASSLAGGIGNEQY
TRBV20-1,TRBJ1-1,-,-,SAVGGTEAF
TRBV15,TRBJ2-3,-,-,ATSRDWGGTSTDTQY
TRBV5-1,TRBJ1-1,-,TRBD1,ASSLQDRQRTEAF
TRBV9,TRBJ1-5,once,TRBD1,ASSSFDRGWGPQH
TRBV15,TRBJ1-4,-,-,ATSRRQGYGEKLF
TRBV5-4,TRBJ1-1,-,-,ASSSPGQGITEAF
TRBV29-1,TRBJ1-1,-,TRBD1,SAGQGMNTEAF
TRBV18,TRBJ1-4,-,-,ASSPGQGNEKLF
TRBV29-1,TRBJ1-2,-,-,SVNRDYGYT
TRBV19,TRBJ1-5,-,-,ASKEQGGLEQPQH
TRBV30,TRBJ2-1,-,-,AWRGPAMEQF
TRBV13,TRBJ1-1,once,TRBD1,ASSSTQGARAF
TRBV24-1,TRBJ2-3,-,-,ATSGRPPGRRTDTQY
TRBV7-3,TRBJ2-2,once,-,ASSPVGGEDTGELF
TRBV19,TRBJ2-2,-,TRBD1,ASIKWRQGRAGELF
TRBV6-5,TRBJ1-5,few,TRBD1,ASSGQGSNQPQH
TRBV20-1,TRBJ1-5,-,-,SASAGRNQPQH
TRBV21-1,TRBJ1-5,-,-,ASSGTRVSRNQPQH
TRBV27,TRBJ2-5,-,TRBD1,ASSPLGQAQETQY
TRBV7-2,TRBJ1-3,few,-,ASSLGALGNTIY
TRBV6-5,TRBJ2-7,-,TRBD1,ASTRQGKYTYEQY
TRBV27,TRBJ1-5,-,TRBD1,ASSPLDRGSNNQPQH
TRBV19,TRBJ1-2,-,-,ASKGSGNYGYT
TRBV11-2,TRBJ1-6,few,-,ASSLPEAMAF